Following are 30 T cell receptor beta chains from one sample sequenced in a study of cytomegalovirus exposure and HLA in healthy donors. The PCR had 60 Vbeta and 13 Jbeta primers. Clones were read by immunoSEQ multiplex PCR, and TCRdb kept only the in-frame ones, dropping some. Its listing shows 150,000 to 200,000 clones. Material for sequencing was PBMCs. These receptors were taken from a young man in good health and CMV-seronegative.

The chain joins TRBV2 to TRBJ2-3; D is ambiguous. V was cut by 3 bases and J by 2 bases, with 12 bases left in between. This CDR3 spans 15 amino acids. Germline CDR1 and CDR2: SNHLY and FYNNEI. CDR3 in amino acids: CASSDRQVYTDTQYF. The CDR3 nucleotides are TGTGCCAGCAGTGATCGGCAGGTGTACACAGATACGCAGTATTTT. The entire variable domain, with the rest obtained from reference TRBV2 and TRBJ2-3, is as follows: EPEVTQTPSHQVTQMGQEVILRCVPISNHLYFYWYRQILGQKVEFLVSFYNNEISEKSEIFDDQFSVERPDGSNFTLKIRSTKLEDSAMYFCASSDRQVYTDTQYFGPGTRLTVL.

V gene TRBV30 combines with J gene TRBJ2-7, with 7 nucleotides matching TRBD1. This CDR3 has 14 residues. V lost 0 bases to trimming and J lost 4 bases; unmatched junction nucleotides: 6. Looked up from germline, CDR1 is GTSNPN and CDR2 is SVGIG (reference sequence). The CDR3 here is CAWSVLTGTYEQYF. CDR3 in DNA: TGTGCCTGGAGTGTTTTGACAGGGACGTACGAGCAGTACTTC.

The gene calls are TRBV4-1 and TRBJ2-7; D possibly corresponds to TRBD1 (6 bases). The CDR3 contains 14 residues. Trimming pared 0 bases from V and 6 bases from J, leaving 12 bases between. Germline lookup yields CDR1 MGHRA and CDR2 YSYEKL. The CDR3 loop is CASSQDRGSIEQYF. The DNA for the CDR3 is TGCGCCAGCAGCCAAGACAGGGGTTCCATCGAGCAGTACTTC.

The genes are TRBV14 and TRBJ1-2; no clear D. CDR3 length: 16 amino acids. The germline V gene encodes CDR1 SGHDN and CDR2 FVKESK. V was shortened by 3 bases and J by 1 base, with 15 bases between the two germline ends. CDR3 residues: CASSHPSEDFNYGYTF. Here the CDR3 DNA reads TGTGCCAGCAGCCACCCCTCCGAGGACTTTAACTATGGCTACACCTTC.

J is TRBJ1-5 and V is TRBV25-1; maybe TRBD1 (6 bases). The CDR3 is 15 residues long. Germline CDR1 and CDR2: MGHDK and SYGVNS. The V end lost 5 bases, the J end lost 3 bases, and 14 bases lay between the germline ends. The chain's CDR3 is CASSSNEGDNQPQHF. In nucleotides, the CDR3 is TGTGCCAGCAGTTCCAACGAGGGGGACAATCAGCCCCAGCATTTT.

The chain joins TRBV4-2 to TRBJ1-1; tentatively, D is TRBD1 (6 bases). The CDR3 loop spans 14 amino acids. CDR1 LGHNA and CDR2 YNFKEQ come from the germline V gene. Deletions cut 1 base from V and 5 bases from J, with 11 bases between. CDR3 nucleotide sequence: TGTGCCAGCAGCCAAGTTAGGACAGCGACTGAAGCTTTCTTT. Its translation is CASSQVRTATEAFF.

The rearrangement joins TRBV10-1 to TRBJ2-1; 9 bases align to TRBD1. The V gene's germline CDR1 is WNHNN and CDR2 SYGVQD (reference sequence). Trimming cost V 2 bases and J 4 bases; bases outside gene matches: 0. The length of the CDR3 is 14 residues. Here the CDR3 reads CASSEGQGYNEQFF. Here the CDR3 DNA reads TGCGCCAGCAGTGAGGGACAGGGGTACAATGAGCAGTTCTTC.

V is TRBV30 and J is TRBJ1-6; the D gene is possibly TRBD1 (5 bases). Trimming left V 7 bases short and J 6 bases short, with 13 bases between. The CDR3 covers 13 residues. Germline-derived CDR1 and CDR2 are GTSNPN and SVGIG (reference sequence). The CDR3 loop is CAYDSRTNSPLHF. The CDR3 DNA reads as TGTGCCTATGACAGTCGGACTAATTCACCCCTCCACTTT.

The J gene is TRBJ2-7, the V gene TRBV13; tentative D call: TRBD2 (5 bases). CDR3 size: 12 residues. V was clipped by 0 bases and J by 7 bases, with 7 bases between them. Germline V gene data show CDR1 as PRHDT and CDR2 as FYEKMQ (reference sequence). For the CDR3, the DNA is TGTGCCAGCAGCTTAGGCCGGAGGGAGCAGTACTTC. As protein: CASSLGRREQYF.

The V gene is TRBV6-5, the J gene TRBJ2-7; a possible D gene is TRBD2 (6 bases). Per the germline V gene, CDR1 is MNHEY and CDR2 is SVGAGI. V lost 2 bases to trimming and J lost 3 bases, with 14 bases between them. The CDR3 runs to 15 residues. CDR3 loop: CASSYSRLGSYEQYF. The CDR3 DNA reads as TGTGCCAGCAGTTACAGTCGACTAGGGAGCTACGAGCAGTACTTC.

J is TRBJ2-1 and V is TRBV5-1; weak D call: TRBD1 (6 bases). The CDR3 contains 16 residues. Germline V CDR1 and CDR2: SGHRS, YFSETQ. V shed 0 bases and J shed 2 bases, with 12 bases lying between them. The CDR3 sequence: CASSLELTGPYNEQFF. For the CDR3, the DNA is TGCGCCAGCAGCTTGGAACTTACAGGGCCCTACAATGAGCAGTTCTTC.

The rearrangement uses TRBV15 and TRBJ1-5; D gene ambiguous. This CDR3 spans 14 amino acids. CDR1 is LNHNV and CDR2 is YYDKDF in the germline V gene (reference sequence). The V gene lost 0 bases and the J gene lost 7 bases, with 10 bases spanning the gap. CDR3 nucleotide sequence: TGTGCCACCAGCAGAGATCGAGTCCCCCAGCCCCAGCATTTT. Translation: CATSRDRVPQPQHF.

This sequence joins TRBV19 and TRBJ1-5, with 8 bases identical to TRBD1. The CDR3 extends over 15 amino acids. Germline CDR1 and CDR2: LNHDA and SQIVND (reference sequence). Losses at the gene ends were 4 bases for V and 7 bases for J; bases not matched to a gene: 9. CDR3 region: CASSSGTGVSQPQHF. The DNA of the CDR3 is TGTGCCAGTAGTAGCGGGACAGGTGTTTCCCAGCCCCAGCATTTT.

The gene calls are TRBV11-3 and TRBJ2-7, with 9 positions matching TRBD1. The CDR3 contains 16 residues. The V segment lost 5 bases and the J segment 3 bases; nucleotides outside the gene matches: 11. The germline V gene has CDR1 SGHNT and CDR2 YENEEA. The CDR3 DNA reads TGTGCCAGCAGCCTCTCGGCGGGACAGGGATACTACGAGCAGTACTTC. Amino acids: CASSLSAGQGYYEQYF.

This chain links TRBV6-6 with TRBJ1-4, with a possible D match to TRBD1 (5 bases). Trimming took 1 base from V and 6 from J, leaving 9 bases between them. The CDR3 extends over 14 amino acids. Germline values: CDR1 MNHNY, CDR2 SVGAGI (reference sequence). CDR3 coding DNA: TGTGCCAGCAGTTACTTCGACAGATATGAAAAACTGTTTTTT. It is translated as CASSYFDRYEKLFF.

V and J are TRBV9 and TRBJ2-1, with D possibly matching TRBD1 (5 bases). The germline V gene has CDR1 SGDLS and CDR2 YYNGEE. CDR3 length: 15 residues. Trimming left V 0 bases short and J 7 bases short, with 14 bases between. CDR3 in DNA: TGTGCCAGCAGCGTAGAGCTAAGAAGGGGTAATGAGCAGTTCTTC. Encoded protein: CASSVELRRGNEQFF. Variable domain in full (rest from reference TRBV9 and TRBJ2-1): DSGVTQTPKHLITATGQRVTLRCSPRSGDLSVYWYQQSLDQGLQFLIQYYNGEERAKGNILERFSAQQFPDLHSELNLSSLELGDSALYFCASSVELRRGNEQFFGPGTRLTVL.

V usage is TRBV28 and J usage is TRBJ1-4; TRBD1 might be the D (5 bases). The CDR3 loop spans 14 amino acids. Per germline, CDR1 MDHEN and CDR2 SYDVKM. The V end lost 7 bases, the J end lost 7 bases, and 16 bases lay between the germline ends. This CDR3 is CASNRATGAEKLFF. The CDR3 nucleotides read TGTGCCAGCAACCGGGCAACTGGGGCTGAAAAACTGTTTTTT. Combining the CDR3 with reference TRBV28 and TRBJ1-4 gives the whole variable domain DVKVTQSSRYLVKRTGEKVFLECVQDMDHENMFWYRQDPGLGLRLIYFSYDVKMKEKGDIPEGYSVSREKKERFSLILESASTNQTSMYLCASNRATGAEKLFFGSGTQLSVL.

This chain joins TRBV10-1 and TRBJ2-7; TRBD1 might be the D (6 bases). V was pared by 0 bases and J by 1 base, with 16 bases between. Germline V CDR1 and CDR2: WNHNN, SYGVQD (reference sequence). The CDR3 totals 17 residues. The CDR3 coding sequence is TGCGCCAGCAGTGAGTCGTGGGCTGGACAGAGTTCCTACGAGCAGTACTTC. Residues: CASSESWAGQSSYEQYF.

J is TRBJ1-1 and V is TRBV29-1; D gene uncertain. Germline V lookup: CDR1 SQVTM, CDR2 ANQGSEA. The CDR3 extends over 11 amino acids. V gave up 6 bases and J gave up 5 bases, with 10 bases separating them. The CDR3, as DNA: TGCAGCGTACCGTGGAGGACTGAAGCTTTCTTT. Protein: CSVPWRTEAFF.

V gene TRBV6-5 combines with J gene TRBJ1-1; the match to TRBD1 covers 10 bases. This CDR3 is 14 amino acids long. V shed 7 bases, J shed 1 base, and the junction held 3 bases outside the gene matches. Germline loops: CDR1 MNHEY, CDR2 SVGAGI. As DNA, the CDR3 is TGTGCCAGCATTAGGACAGGGGGGAACACTGAAGCTTTCTTT. Amino acids: CASIRTGGNTEAFF.

The chain employs TRBV11-3 and TRBJ1-6; D unclear. Trimming pared 2 bases from V and 7 bases from J, leaving 9 bases between. CDR1 is SGHNT, CDR2 YENEEA, per germline. The CDR3 loop spans 14 amino acids. CDR3 amino acids: CASSLTGGNSPLHF. DNA of the CDR3: TGTGCCAGCAGCTTAACGGGTGGGAATTCACCCCTCCACTTT.

The genes are TRBV27 and TRBJ1-1; TRBD1 matches 7 bases. The germline CDR1 and CDR2 sequences are MNHEY and SMNVEV (reference sequence). The CDR3 runs to 14 residues. Losses at the gene ends were 6 bases for V and 2 bases for J; bases not matched to a gene: 6. The CDR3 loop reads CASRPQGTNTEAFF. CDR3 coding DNA: TGTGCCAGCAGGCCACAGGGGACTAACACTGAAGCTTTCTTT.

Concerning this clone: A read error is likely, as this CDR3 ends without the conserved phenylalanine or tryptophan. This chain uses TRBV10-3 with TRBJ2-7, with 12 bases matching TRBD2. V gave up 4 bases and J gave up 6 bases; unmatched junction bases: 7. CDR1 is ENHRY and CDR2 is SYGVKD in the germline V gene. This CDR3 region has 15 residues. CDR3 residues: CAISASSGRAGEQYL. CDR3 nucleotide sequence: TGTGCCATCAGTGCGTCTAGCGGGAGGGCTGGCGAGCAGTACCTC.

The rearrangement joins TRBV5-1 to TRBJ2-1; 11 bases align to TRBD2. The CDR3 sequence is 16 residues long. Germline CDR1 reads SGHRS; CDR2 reads YFSETQ. Germline trimming cut 1 base from V and 5 bases from J; bases unmatched to any gene: 5. CDR3 nucleotides: TGCGCCAGCAGCTTGAGGCTAGCGGGGGGAAACAATGAGCAGTTCTTC. It codes for CASSLRLAGGNNEQFF.

V is TRBV4-2 and J is TRBJ2-2; 9 nucleotides align to TRBD2. Per the germline V gene, CDR1 is LGHNA and CDR2 is YNFKEQ. The length of the CDR3 is 15 residues. J lost 2 bases, V lost 4 bases, and 2 bases had no gene match. CDR3 nucleotides: TGTGCCAGCAGCCGCGGGAGGGATAACACCGGGGAGCTGTTTTTT. It yields the protein CASSRGRDNTGELFF.

This chain connects TRBV7-9 to TRBJ2-7; 10 bases fit TRBD2. The V segment lost 4 bases and the J segment 5 bases; nucleotides outside the gene matches: 5. The CDR3 is 14 amino acids. Germline V lookup: CDR1 SEHNR, CDR2 FQNEAQ (reference sequence). In DNA form, the CDR3 reads TGTGCCAGCAGCTCGCTAGCGGGAGCTCACGAGCAGTACTTC. Translating it yields CASSSLAGAHEQYF. The full variable domain, in which reference TRBV7-9 and TRBJ2-7 provide the parts outside the CDR3, is DTGVSQNPRHKITKRGQNVTFRCDPISEHNRLYWYRQTLGQGPEFLTYFQNEAQLEKSRLLSDRFSAERPKGSFSTLEIQRTEQGDSAMYLCASSSLAGAHEQYFGPGTRLTVT.

The rearrangement uses TRBV4-2 and TRBJ1-1; D possibly corresponds to TRBD1 (6 bases). In germline, CDR1 is LGHNA, CDR2 YNFKEQ. The CDR3 runs 17 residues. V lost 0 bases and J 4 bases, leaving 18 bases between the germline ends. The CDR3 here is CASSQDGGGWGSTEAFF. In nucleotides, the CDR3 is TGTGCCAGCAGCCAAGATGGGGGGGGCTGGGGTAGCACTGAAGCTTTCTTT.

The genes are TRBV7-2 and TRBJ1-6; no reliable D call. The V gene's germline CDR1 is SGHTA and CDR2 FQGNSA. The CDR3 runs 15 residues. Trimming took off 1 base at V and 9 bases at J, with 13 bases between the two ends. The CDR3 here is CASSLGYSSASPLHF. The CDR3 region has the DNA TGTGCCAGCAGCTTAGGCTACAGCTCAGCTTCACCCCTCCACTTT.

The V call is TRBV29-1, the J call TRBJ1-4, with D possibly TRBD1 on 5 matching bases. Per the germline V gene, CDR1 is SQVTM and CDR2 is ANQGSEA. CDR3 length: 13 amino acids. The V gene lost 4 bases and the J gene lost 7 bases, with 13 bases spanning the gap. CDR3 sequence: CSVGAGRAEKLFF. DNA for the CDR3: TGCAGCGTTGGTGCAGGGCGTGCTGAAAAACTGTTTTTT.

V and J are TRBV2 and TRBJ1-1; 10 nucleotides align to TRBD1. Trimming took 5 bases from V and 4 from J; bases not matched to a gene: 4. The CDR3 totals 14 residues. Germline lookup yields CDR1 SNHLY and CDR2 FYNNEI. The CDR3, as DNA: TGTGCCAGCAGTCGGGACAGGGGCGGCACTGAAGCTTTCTTT. Translated: CASSRDRGGTEAFF.